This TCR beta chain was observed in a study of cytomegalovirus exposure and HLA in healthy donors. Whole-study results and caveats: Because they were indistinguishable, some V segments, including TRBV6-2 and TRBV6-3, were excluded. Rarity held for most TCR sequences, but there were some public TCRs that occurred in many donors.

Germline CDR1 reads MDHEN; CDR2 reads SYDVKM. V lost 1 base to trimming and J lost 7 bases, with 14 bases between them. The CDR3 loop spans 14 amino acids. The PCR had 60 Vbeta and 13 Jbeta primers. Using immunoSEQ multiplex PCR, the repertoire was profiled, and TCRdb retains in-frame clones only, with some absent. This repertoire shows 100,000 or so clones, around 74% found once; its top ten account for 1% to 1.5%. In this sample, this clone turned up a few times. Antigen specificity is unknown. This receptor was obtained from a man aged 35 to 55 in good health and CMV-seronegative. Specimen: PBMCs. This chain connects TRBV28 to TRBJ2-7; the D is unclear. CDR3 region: CASSLLFRVWEQYF. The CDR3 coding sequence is TGTGCCAGCAGTTTATTGTTTCGGGTCTGGGAGCAGTACTTC.